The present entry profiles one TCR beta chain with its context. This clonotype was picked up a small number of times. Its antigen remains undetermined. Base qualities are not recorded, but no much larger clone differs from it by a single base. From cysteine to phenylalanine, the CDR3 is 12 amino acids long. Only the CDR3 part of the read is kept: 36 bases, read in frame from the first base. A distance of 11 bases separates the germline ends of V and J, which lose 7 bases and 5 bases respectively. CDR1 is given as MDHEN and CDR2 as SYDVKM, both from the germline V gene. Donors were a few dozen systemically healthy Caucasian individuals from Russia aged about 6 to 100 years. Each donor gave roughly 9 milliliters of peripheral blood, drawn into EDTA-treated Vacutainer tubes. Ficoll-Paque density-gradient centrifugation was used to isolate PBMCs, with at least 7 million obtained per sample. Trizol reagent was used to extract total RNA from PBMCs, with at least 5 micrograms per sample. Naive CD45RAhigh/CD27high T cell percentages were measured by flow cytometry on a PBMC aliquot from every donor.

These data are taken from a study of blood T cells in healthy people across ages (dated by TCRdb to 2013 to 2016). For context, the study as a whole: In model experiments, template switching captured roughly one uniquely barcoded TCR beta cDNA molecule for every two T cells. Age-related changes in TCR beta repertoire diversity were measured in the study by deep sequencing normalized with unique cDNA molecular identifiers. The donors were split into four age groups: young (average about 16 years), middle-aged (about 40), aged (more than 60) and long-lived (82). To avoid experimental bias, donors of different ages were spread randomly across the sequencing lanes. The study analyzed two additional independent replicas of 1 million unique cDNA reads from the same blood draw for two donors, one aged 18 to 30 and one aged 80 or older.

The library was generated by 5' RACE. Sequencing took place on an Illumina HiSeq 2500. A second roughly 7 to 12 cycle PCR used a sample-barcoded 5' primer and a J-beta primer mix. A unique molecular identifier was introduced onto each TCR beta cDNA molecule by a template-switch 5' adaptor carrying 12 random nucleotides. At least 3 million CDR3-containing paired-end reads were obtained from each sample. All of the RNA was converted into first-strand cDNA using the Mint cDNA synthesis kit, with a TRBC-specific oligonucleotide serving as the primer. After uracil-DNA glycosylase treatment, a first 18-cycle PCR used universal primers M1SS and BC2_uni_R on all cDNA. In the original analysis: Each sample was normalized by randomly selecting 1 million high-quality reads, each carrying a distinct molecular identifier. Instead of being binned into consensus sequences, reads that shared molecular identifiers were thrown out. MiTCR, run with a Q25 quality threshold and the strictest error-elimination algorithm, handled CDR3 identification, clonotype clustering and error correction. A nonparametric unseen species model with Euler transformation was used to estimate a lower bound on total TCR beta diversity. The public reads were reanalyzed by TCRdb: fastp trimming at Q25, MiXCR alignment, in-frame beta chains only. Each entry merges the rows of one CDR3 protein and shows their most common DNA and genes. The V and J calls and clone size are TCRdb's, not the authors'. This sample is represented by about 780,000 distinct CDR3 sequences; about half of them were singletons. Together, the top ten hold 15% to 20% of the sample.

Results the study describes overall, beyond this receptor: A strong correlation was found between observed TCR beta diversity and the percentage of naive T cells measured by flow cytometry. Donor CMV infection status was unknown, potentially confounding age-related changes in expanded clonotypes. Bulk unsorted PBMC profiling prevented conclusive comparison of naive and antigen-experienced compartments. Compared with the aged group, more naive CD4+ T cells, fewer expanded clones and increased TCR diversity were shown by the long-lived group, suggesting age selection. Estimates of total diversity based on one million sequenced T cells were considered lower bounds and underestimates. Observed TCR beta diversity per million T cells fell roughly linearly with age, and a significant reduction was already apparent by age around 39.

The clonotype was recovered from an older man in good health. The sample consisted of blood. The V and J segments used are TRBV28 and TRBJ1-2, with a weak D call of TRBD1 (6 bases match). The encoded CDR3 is CASKTGMYGYTF. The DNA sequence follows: TGTGCCAGCAAAACAGGGATGTATGGCTACACCTTC.